This T cell receptor (beta chain) stems from a study of CD8 T cells in ankylosing spondylitis (dated by TCRdb to between 2016 and 2019). For the wider study: The study set out to find disease-linked TCR variants by profiling T cell receptor beta repertoires in ankylosing spondylitis patients and healthy donors. The full study cohort comprised 25 ankylosing spondylitis patients and 85 to 120 healthy donors. Peripheral blood was sampled, and synovial fluid was additionally collected from ankylosing spondylitis patients.

TCRdb shows the sequencer as Illumina HiSeq 2500. TCR beta libraries were prepared by quantitative 5'-RACE with molecular barcodes. Under the source paper's analysis protocol: A new computational method based on a probabilistic model of VDJ rearrangement was used to identify disease-linked TCR variants. TCRdb applied fastp at Q25 and MiXCR to the public reads, then kept only in-frame beta chains. Records with the same CDR3 protein are collapsed into one entry carrying the most frequent genes and DNA. The V and J calls here are based on TCRdb, not the publication. The sample contains under 150,000 distinct CDR3 sequences, roughly a tenth of them found a single time. Together, the top ten hold more than 3% of the sample. About this clonotype: There is no known antigen for this receptor. It has no much larger one-base neighbor in the sample; base qualities were not kept.

Here V drops 6 bases and J drops 5 bases, and the junction holds 4 bases not matched to any gene. Inclusive of the bounding cysteine and phenylalanine, the CDR3 is 14 residues long. CDR3 DNA only is kept here, 42 bases in frame from base 1. Study-wide conclusions, independent of this receptor: Blood from ankylosing spondylitis patients appeared to be characterized by a TCR beta motif composed of about 8 highly homologous amino acid variants. The disease-linked clones were reported to be significantly enriched in matched synovial fluid samples from ankylosing spondylitis patients. Some motif variants had previously been reported in the synovial fluid and blood of reactive arthritis patients, which suggests shared mechanisms of disease initiation. The disease-linked clones showed a CD8+ phenotype and occurred at relatively low frequencies in peripheral blood.

The receptor comes from a male donor with ankylosing spondylitis or in good health (not recorded which). Sequencing used blood, either unsorted or a sorted T cell fraction (not recorded which). Rearrangement joined TRBV12-3 or TRBV12-4 to TRBJ2-1; 10 central bases correspond to TRBD2. The CDR3 sequence is CASSYTSGNNEQFF. The bases are TGTGCCAGCAGCTATACTAGCGGGAACAATGAGCAGTTCTTC.